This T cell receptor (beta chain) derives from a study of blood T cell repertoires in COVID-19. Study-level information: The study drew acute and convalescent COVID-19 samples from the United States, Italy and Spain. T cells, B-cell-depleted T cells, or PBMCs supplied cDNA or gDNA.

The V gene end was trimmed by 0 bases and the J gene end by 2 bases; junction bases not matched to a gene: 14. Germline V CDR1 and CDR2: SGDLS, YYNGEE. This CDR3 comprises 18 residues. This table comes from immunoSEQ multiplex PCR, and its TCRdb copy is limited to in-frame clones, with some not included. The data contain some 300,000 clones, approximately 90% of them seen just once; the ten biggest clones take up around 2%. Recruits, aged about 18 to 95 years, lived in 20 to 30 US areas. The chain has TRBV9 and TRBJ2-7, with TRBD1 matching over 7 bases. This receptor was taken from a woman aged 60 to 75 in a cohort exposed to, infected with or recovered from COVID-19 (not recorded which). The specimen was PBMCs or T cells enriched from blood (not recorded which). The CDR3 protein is CASSVVKGAGDRTYEQYF. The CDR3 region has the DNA TGTGCCAGCAGCGTAGTTAAGGGGGCAGGAGATAGAACCTACGAGCAGTACTTC.